This TCR beta chain was documented in a study of glioma-infiltrating T cells (dated by TCRdb to between 2015 and 2016). Regarding the study in general: The study sequenced TCR alpha- and beta-chain repertoires from glioma tissue, from non-neoplastic brain tissue and from matched peripheral blood mononuclear cells. To gauge divergence between tissue and blood T-cell populations, every tissue-infiltrating repertoire was compared against the peripheral blood repertoire from the same patient. The paired cohort was made up of three low-grade glioma patients, 7 to 9 primary glioblastoma patients and three non-glioma patients who contributed non-neoplastic brain tissue.

Here is what the overall study found, with its caveats: Very few CDR3 sequences were found to be shared between tissue and blood, and this scarcity was attributed to high CDR3 diversity and limited sampling. VJ-independent divergence between tissue and blood was below expectation in non-neoplastic patients but above expectation in all gliomas, especially low-grade gliomas. Group comparisons were based on small numbers of patients: three non-neoplastic, three low-grade glioma and several glioblastoma patients.

For this clonotype: The specificity of this receptor is unknown. Mismatch with germline at one junction end may stem from a read error.

The iRepertoire nested amplicon-rescue multiplex PCR (arm-PCR) platform was used to amplify TCR alpha and beta CDR3 regions from RNA. The input for one-step reverse transcription and amplification was about 85-400 ng of tissue mRNA or PBMC total RNA. Following bead purification, Illumina adapters were added by a secondary multiplex PCR, and the libraries were gel-purified between 200 and 400 bp. Libraries carried internal 6-nucleotide barcodes used for demultiplexing. Sequencing of the libraries was done on an Illumina MiSeq using 2x220 or 2x250 nucleotide paired-end reads. The study's processing was this. Paired reads were merged using FLASH 1.2.11 and aligned with BWA-MEM to the GRCh37 human genome, and TRA and TRB reads were then extracted. For V and J assignment, an IMGT-derived reference of cassette sequences and CDR3 motifs that included pseudogenes was used. Reads were translated in three frames, and productive CDR3s were defined as those with a C...FGXG motif and no stop codons. A clonotype was defined as a unique combination of a V-J cassette pair and a CDR3 amino acid sequence. Hamming distance filtering was applied to reads, with thresholds set by the sequence error rate of each sample in mapped regions. TCRdb trimmed public reads at Q25 via fastp, called clones via MiXCR and kept in-frame beta chains. Rows with a matching CDR3 protein are joined into one entry that keeps the most common DNA and genes. The V and J calls and clone size come from TCRdb's table, not from the authors' own analysis. The sample includes more than 20,000 distinct CDR3 sequences, with 20% to 25% observed a single time. The ten largest clones represent 10% to 15% of the sample.

There are 13 amino acids in the CDR3, from cysteine to phenylalanine inclusive. Only CDR3 DNA is held: 39 bases, read in frame from base 1. CDR1 and CDR2 are drawn from the germline V gene: MDHEN, SYDVKM. Sequencing input: glioma tissue, nonneoplastic brain tissue, or PBMCs (not recorded which). This sequence originates from a human donor with low-grade glioma or glioblastoma, undergoing nonglioma brain surgery, or in good health (not recorded which). This receptor chain uses TRBV28 and TRBJ1-1; the D gene cannot be resolved reliably. The CDR3 protein is CASSFVTNTEASF. The DNA is TGTGCCAGCAGCTTCGTGACAAACACTGAAGCTTCCTTT.